The 20 T cell receptor beta chains in this list originate from one sample, sequenced in a study of CD8+ T cells in alopecia areata (dated by TCRdb to 2017 to 2018). In a handful of patients from the biomarker study, CD4+ cells were sorted further to obtain CD25+CD127- cells. The receptor library was made with the immunoSEQ multiplex PCR assay. For TCR sequencing, RNA was extracted from every sample and reverse transcribed into cDNA to serve as template. TCRdb's version of the immuneACCESS table is confined to in-frame rearrangements and falls short of the full clone set. An unresolved V gene accounts for under half of the shortfall where checked; the remainder is of unknown origin. The sample includes approximately 13,000 clones, with roughly three fifths observed a single time. The ten largest clones capture around 3.9% of the sample. The sample consisted of CD4+ Tregs sorted from blood. These receptors came from a human donor with alopecia areata.

This chain connects TRBV28 to TRBJ1-1; tentative D call: TRBD1 (6 bases). Trimming removed 2 bases from V and 2 bases from J, with 9 bases in between. The CDR3 has 14 residues. Germline-derived CDR1 and CDR2 are MDHEN and SYDVKM. The CDR3 region has the DNA TGTGCCAGCAGTTTACCGGGGGCCAACACTGAAGCTTTCTTT. Its translation: CASSLPGANTEAFF.

This clone was observed once. This rearrangement joins TRBV18 to TRBJ1-2; D remains ambiguous. This CDR3 comprises 14 residues. CDR1 KGHSH and CDR2 LQKENI come from the germline V gene. Trimming left V 2 bases short and J 5 bases short, with 12 bases between. The CDR3 here is CASSPSDLEYGYTF. CDR3 coding DNA: TGTGCCAGCTCACCATCAGACTTGGAATATGGCTACACCTTC.

This clone is deemed medium-sized. This chain connects TRBV27 to TRBJ2-3; 7 nucleotides align to TRBD1. The CDR3 has 11 amino acids. V was pared by 8 bases and J by 6 bases, with 2 bases of the junction left unmatched. In germline, CDR1 is MNHEY, CDR2 SMNVEV (reference sequence). The CDR3 nucleotides are TGTGCCAGCGTCAGGGGGGATACGCAGTATTTT. This translates into CASVRGDTQYF.

The sample holds a few counts of this clone. The V and J genes are TRBV4-1 and TRBJ2-7, with TRBD2 matching over 12 bases. Germline loops: CDR1 MGHRA, CDR2 YSYEKL. Trimming cost V 2 bases and J 7 bases; bases outside gene matches: 12. The CDR3 runs 17 residues. In DNA, the CDR3 is TGCGCCAGCAGCCAATCGAACGGACTAGCGGGGATTGAGGAGCAGTACTTC. This translates into CASSQSNGLAGIEEQYF.

The chain employs TRBV19 and TRBJ1-2, with D unresolved. Germline V CDR1 and CDR2: LNHDA, SQIVND (reference sequence). The CDR3 runs to 13 residues. V was pared by 6 bases and J by 1 base, with 9 bases between. DNA of the CDR3: TGTGCCAGTAGCTCACAAGTTAACTATGGCTACACCTTC. Translation: CASSSQVNYGYTF.

This clone was seen once. J is TRBJ2-1 and V is TRBV7-8; D may match TRBD1 or TRBD2 (5 bases each). V was pared by 1 base and J by 15 bases, with 16 bases between. The CDR3 is 13 residues long. Looked up from germline, CDR1 is SGHVS and CDR2 is FQNEAQ. The CDR3 sequence: CASSLVSGTRGFF. The DNA for the CDR3 is TGTGCCAGCAGCTTAGTTTCCGGGACCCGTGGGTTCTTC. The whole variable domain, remainder taken from reference TRBV7-8 and TRBJ2-1, is GAGVSQSPRYKVAKRGQDVALRCDPISGHVSLFWYQQALGQGPEFLTYFQNEAQLDKSGLPSDRFFAERPEGSVSTLKIQRTQQEDSAVYLCASSLVSGTRGFFGPGTRLTVL.

The chain couples TRBV7-2 to TRBJ2-3, with 12 nucleotides matching TRBD2. The CDR3 runs to 15 residues. J was trimmed by 7 bases and V by 5 bases; bases with no gene match: 7. The germline CDR1 and CDR2 sequences are SGHTA and FQGNSA. CDR3 sequence (DNA): TGTGCCAGCAGCGAGCTAGCGGGAGGGCCTTATACGCAGTATTTT. It codes for CASSELAGGPYTQYF.

This sequence joins TRBV6-6 and TRBJ2-3; 8 bases map to TRBD1. V shed 8 bases, J shed 6 bases, and the junction held 16 bases outside the gene matches. This CDR3 contains 16 residues. Germline lookup yields CDR1 MNHNY and CDR2 SVGAGI (reference sequence). The CDR3: CASRQGIFGTADTQYF. In DNA form, the CDR3 reads TGTGCCAGCCGACAGGGGATTTTTGGCACAGCGGATACGCAGTATTTT.

This clone has only a few counts. This chain uses TRBV5-1 with TRBJ1-1; TRBD1 agrees at 8 bases. The CDR3 length is 13 residues. The V gene's germline CDR1 is SGHRS and CDR2 YFSETQ. V dropped 0 bases and J dropped 10; count of bases not matched to a gene: 5. CDR3 nucleotide sequence: TGCGCCAGCAGCTTGGGACAGGGGAGGGGAGCTTTCTTT. Translated: CASSLGQGRGAFF.

This clone is deemed large. V and J are TRBV14 and TRBJ1-3; D unresolved. Trimming left V 0 bases short and J 7 bases short, with 4 bases between. The germline gives CDR1 SGHDN, CDR2 FVKESK. There are 12 residues in the CDR3. The CDR3 region has the DNA TGTGCCAGCAGCCAAGATGGGAACACCATATATTTT. This codes for CASSQDGNTIYF.

The CDR3, as DNA: TGTGCCAGCAGACAGGGCCCCTATGGCTACACCTTC. It yields the protein CASRQGPYGYTF. The chain is built from TRBV6-6 and TRBJ1-2; tentatively, D is TRBD1 (6 bases). Deletions cut 6 bases from V and 4 bases from J, with 9 bases between. Germline assignment: CDR1 MNHNY and CDR2 SVGAGI (reference sequence). The CDR3 extends over 12 amino acids.

The rearrangement links TRBV29-1 to TRBJ2-5; unclear D gene. The CDR3 is 11 residues long. V lost 3 bases to trimming and J lost 5 bases, with 7 bases between them. Per the germline V gene, CDR1 is SQVTM and CDR2 is ANQGSEA. The CDR3 DNA sequence: TGCAGCGTTGACGTATGGGAGACCCAGTACTTC. Its protein product is CSVDVWETQYF.

This chain joins TRBV2 and TRBJ1-2; D gene unclear. Trimming removed 8 bases from V and 4 bases from J, with 14 bases in between. Germline V gene data show CDR1 as SNHLY and CDR2 as FYNNEI. The CDR3 totals 13 residues. CDR3 nucleotides: TGTGCCAGCCGGACGCCCGCCTCCTATGGCTACACCTTC. As protein: CASRTPASYGYTF.

This clone was counted between two and nine times. This chain connects TRBV7-9 to TRBJ2-6, with 8 bases aligning to TRBD1. Trimming removed 5 bases from V and 0 bases from J; junction bases left unmatched: 6. Looked up from germline, CDR1 is SEHNR and CDR2 is FQNEAQ (reference sequence). The CDR3 has 17 residues. The CDR3, as DNA: TGTGCCAGCAGCCTGACAGGGGACTTCTCTGGGGCCAACGTCCTGACTTTC. Amino acid sequence: CASSLTGDFSGANVLTF. The whole variable domain, remainder taken from reference TRBV7-9 and TRBJ2-6, is DTGVSQNPRHKITKRGQNVTFRCDPISEHNRLYWYRQTLGQGPEFLTYFQNEAQLEKSRLLSDRFSAERPKGSFSTLEIQRTEQGDSAMYLCASSLTGDFSGANVLTFGAGSRLTVL.

The rearrangement uses TRBV5-1 and TRBJ1-1; D may be TRBD1 (5 bases). The CDR3 sequence is 14 residues long. Germline V gene sequence: CDR1 SGHRS, CDR2 YFSETQ. V was cut by 2 bases and J by 1 base, with 9 bases left in between. In nucleotides, the CDR3 is TGCGCCAGCAGCTTTGGCCAGGGGAACACTGAAGCTTTCTTT. Encoded protein: CASSFGQGNTEAFF.

This rearrangement joins TRBV7-8 to TRBJ1-1, with D perhaps matching TRBD1 (5 bases). This CDR3 has 19 residues. Trimming cost V 4 bases and J 2 bases, with 26 bases left between them. Germline V CDR1 and CDR2: SGHVS, FQNEAQ. The chain's CDR3 is CASSWVKRQPYHFNTEAFF. CDR3 nucleotide sequence: TGTGCCAGCAGCTGGGTTAAGCGACAGCCCTACCATTTCAACACTGAAGCTTTCTTT.

This clone showed up just a few times. The chain is built from TRBV10-3 and TRBJ2-7; 12 positions agree with TRBD2. This CDR3 comprises 15 residues. Germline values: CDR1 ENHRY, CDR2 SYGVKD. With 0 bases clipped from V and 3 bases from J, the junction kept 0 bases outside the gene matches. CDR3 protein: CAISESTSGSYEQYF. CDR3 in DNA: TGTGCCATCAGTGAGTCGACTAGCGGGAGCTACGAGCAGTACTTC.

The gene calls are TRBV6-1 and TRBJ2-1; 8 bases map to TRBD2. The V gene's germline CDR1 is MNHNS and CDR2 SASEGT. The CDR3 extends over 17 amino acids. With 2 bases clipped from V and 6 bases from J, the junction kept 12 bases outside the gene matches. The CDR3 is CASSELVIAGLTNEQFF. The CDR3 bases are TGTGCCAGCAGTGAACTGGTGATAGCGGGGCTGACCAATGAGCAGTTCTTC.

The chain combines TRBV28 with TRBJ2-3; TRBD1 matches at 8 bases. Germline V gives CDR1 MDHEN, CDR2 SYDVKM. The length of the CDR3 is 15 residues. Trimming cost V 8 bases and J 3 bases; bases outside gene matches: 10. The CDR3: CASSGSGQGTDTQYF. CDR3 bases: TGTGCCAGCTCCGGTTCCGGACAGGGAACAGATACGCAGTATTTT.

Points on this clone: At one boundary the junction diverges from the germline segment, which might be a read error. V is TRBV20-1 and J is TRBJ2-1, with D uncertain. CDR3 length: 8 amino acids. Germline V lookup: CDR1 DFQATT, CDR2 SNEGSKA (reference sequence). The CDR3 sequence is CSAPPTIF. CDR3 bases: TGCAGTGCTCCTCCCACTATCTTC.